The rows below give T cell receptor beta chains drawn from one sample of a study of T cell responses to AZD1222 COVID-19 vaccine. Sequencing was performed with immunoSEQ multiplex PCR; in TCRdb, only in-frame clones are kept and a portion is missing. In the table there are approximately 180,000 clones, 88% of which are singletons. Sequences were derived from peripheral blood, sampled 28 days after the second AZD1222 dose. Receptors were obtained from an adult who received the AZD1222 COVID-19 vaccine. Each CDR3 is given with its conserved first and last residue. The D gene is left open where the match is weak. The size entry is marked missing in some rows and otherwise reads once, few, many or a size class.

abundance	v_gene	j_gene	d_gene	CDR3nt	CDR3aa
once	TRBV27	TRBJ1-5	-	TGTGCCAGCATTCCCGGGCTGGCCGGTCAGCCCCAGCATTTT	CASIPGLAGQPQHF
-	TRBV5-1	TRBJ1-1	TRBD1	TGCGCCAGCAGCCCCGGTGCACAGGGGGTGAACACTGAAGCTTTCTTT	CASSPGAQGVNTEAFF
-	TRBV5-6	TRBJ2-5	-	TGTGCCAGCAGCTTGGGGTTCTCAGGAGAGACCCAGTACTTC	CASSLGFSGETQYF
-	TRBV7-2	TRBJ2-1	-	TGTGCCAGCAGCTTAGGCCCCCTCGCGCGGGCTGATGAGCAGTTCTTC	CASSLGPLARADEQFF
-	TRBV4-3	TRBJ2-7	-	TGCGCCAGCAGCTTGCAGGGAGATGGCGAGCAGTACTTC	CASSLQGDGEQYF
-	TRBV5-1	TRBJ1-4	-	TGCGCCAGCAGCTTCAGGGACCCTACAACTAATGAAAAACTGTTTTTT	CASSFRDPTTNEKLFF
-	TRBV27	TRBJ2-1	-	TGTGCCAGCAGTCTTTCGTCCTACAATGAGCAGTTCTTC	CASSLSSYNEQFF
-	TRBV7-8	TRBJ1-4	-	TGTGCCAGCAGCTTAGCGAGGGTCCGCGCTAATGAAAAACTGTTTTTT	CASSLARVRANEKLFF
-	TRBV10-3	TRBJ2-3	-	TGTGCCACCGCTACAGATACGCAGTATTTT	CATATDTQYF
-	TRBV19	TRBJ2-7	TRBD1	TGTGCCAGTAGTATCGGGACAGACTCCTACGAGCAGTATTTC	CASSIGTDSYEQYF
-	TRBV5-1	TRBJ2-7	-	TGCGCCAGCAGCTTGCAAGTCCAGGGCCCGGGAGAGCAGTACTTC	CASSLQVQGPGEQYF
-	TRBV7-2	TRBJ1-3	TRBD1	TGTGCCAGCAGCTTGGGACAGGGGGGATATACTGGAAACACCATATATTTT	CASSLGQGGYTGNTIYF
-	TRBV9	TRBJ1-4	-	TGTGCCAGCAGCACCGGGACCCTTAATGAAAAACTGTTTTTT	CASSTGTLNEKLFF
once	TRBV5-1	TRBJ2-4	-	TGCGCCAGCAGCTTGGGAGGGTCCGGGGACATTCAGTACTTC	CASSLGGSGDIQYF
-	TRBV28	TRBJ1-5	-	TGTGCCAGCAGTACCGGTTGGCCCCAGCATTTT	CASSTGWPQHF
-	TRBV27	TRBJ2-7	TRBD2	TGTGCCACTATAGGGAGGGCCGACGAGCAGTACTTC	CATIGRADEQYF
few	TRBV7-2	TRBJ2-7	-	TGTGCCAGCAGCTTAGAGCTGGGCGGCCGGGTCTCCTACGAGCAGTACTTC	CASSLELGGRVSYEQYF
-	TRBV27	TRBJ2-2	TRBD1	TGTGCCAGCAGACAGGGACAGTGGGGCGGGGAGCTGTTTTTT	CASRQGQWGGELFF
-	TRBV5-4	TRBJ2-1	TRBD2	TGTGCCAGCAGCGGGGCGGGGGCCTACAATGAGCAGTTCTTC	CASSGAGAYNEQFF
-	TRBV7-2	TRBJ2-1	TRBD2	TGTGCCAGCAGCTGGGGGGGGCTAGCGGGAGATTACAATGAGCAGTTCTTC	CASSWGGLAGDYNEQFF
-	TRBV5-1	TRBJ2-1	-	TGCGCCAGCAGAACGGGGAGCTCCTACAATGAGCAGTTCTTC	CASRTGSSYNEQFF
-	TRBV7-2	TRBJ2-1	-	TGTGCCAGCAGCTTAGTAGCAGACCCCTACAATGAGCAGTTCTTC	CASSLVADPYNEQFF
-	TRBV24-1	TRBJ2-6	-	TGTGCCACCAGTGATTCCAGTCGGGTCGTCTCTGGGGCCAACGTCCTGACTTTC	CATSDSSRVVSGANVLTF
-	TRBV7-9	TRBJ1-6	TRBD1	TGTGCCAGCAGCTTACCTGACAGGGACTCACCCCTCCACTTT	CASSLPDRDSPLHF
-	TRBV9	TRBJ2-1	-	TGTGCCAGCAGCGTAGGGAGTAGCTCCTACAATGAGCAGTTCTTC	CASSVGSSSYNEQFF
-	TRBV28	TRBJ1-5	TRBD1	TGTGCCAGCAGTCGGACAGGGGTGAGCAATCAGCCCCAGCATTTT	CASSRTGVSNQPQHF
-	TRBV19	TRBJ2-5	-	TGTGCCAGTAGTATAGGCGGCTCGGTTGCGGACCAGTACTTC	CASSIGGSVADQYF
-	TRBV28	TRBJ2-3	-	TGTGCCAGCAGTACCCACCAGGGCGCTGGCGATAGTACAGATACGCAGTATTTT	CASSTHQGAGDSTDTQYF
-	TRBV6-5	TRBJ2-3	-	TGTGCCATCGGTAGGACAGATACGCAGTATTTT	CAIGRTDTQYF
-	TRBV7-9	TRBJ2-2	TRBD1	TGTGCCAGCAGCTTGTACGAGGGACAGGGTAACGGGGAGCTGTTTTTT	CASSLYEGQGNGELFF
-	TRBV9	TRBJ2-5	-	TGTGCCAGCAGCCCTGTTCTCCAAGAGACCCAGTACTTC	CASSPVLQETQYF
-	TRBV3-1/TRBV3-2	TRBJ2-7	-	TGTGCCAGCAGCCAAGGACCCGGAAGGGGAACCGGAATAGGATACGAGCAGTACTTC	CASSQGPGRGTGIGYEQYF
few	TRBV6-2/TRBV6-3	TRBJ2-7	-	TGTGCCAGCAGTTCCTGGGGCGGGCCTTCCGAGCAGTACTTC	CASSSWGGPSEQYF
-	TRBV19	TRBJ1-1	-	TGTGCCAGTAGCCCTCGAGGTCACTTGAACACTGAAGCTTTCTTT	CASSPRGHLNTEAFF
-	TRBV30	TRBJ2-5	TRBD2	TGTGCCTGGAGTAATGGACTAGCGGGAGGAACAGAGACCCAGTACTTC	CAWSNGLAGGTETQYF
-	TRBV20-1	TRBJ2-3	-	TGCAGTGCCCAAGACCGAGATACGCAGTATTTT	CSAQDRDTQYF
-	TRBV28	TRBJ2-2	TRBD1	TGTGCCAGCAGACCCGGACAGGACACCGGGGAGCTGTTTTTT	CASRPGQDTGELFF
-	TRBV7-6	TRBJ2-3	-	TGTGCCAGCAGCCCGCGGACCAGAGCCGATACGCAGTATTTT	CASSPRTRADTQYF
-	TRBV19	TRBJ2-3	-	TGTGCCAGTAGTCCAACGACAGGACCTCTAGGAAGCACAGATACGCAGTATTTT	CASSPTTGPLGSTDTQYF
-	TRBV4-3	TRBJ2-1	-	TGCGCCAGCAGCCAAGATCGGCCAGTACACTACAATGAGCAGTTCTTC	CASSQDRPVHYNEQFF
-	TRBV28	TRBJ1-5	-	TGTGCCAGCAGTTCGGCAGGGGAGGCCAATCAGCCCCAGCATTTT	CASSSAGEANQPQHF
-	TRBV6-2/TRBV6-3	TRBJ2-7	TRBD1	TGTGCCAGCAGTAATCCACAGGGGCCGTCCTACGAGCAGTACTTC	CASSNPQGPSYEQYF
-	TRBV5-4	TRBJ2-1	TRBD2	TGTGCCAGCAGCTTCCAGCGGGAGAAAAATGAGCAGTTCTTC	CASSFQREKNEQFF
-	TRBV27	TRBJ2-1	-	TGTGCCAGCAGTCCCCCCAACCGGGGACGGCGCGCGCGGGAGCAGTTCTTC	CASSPPNRGRRAREQFF
-	TRBV7-2	TRBJ1-1	TRBD1	TGTGCCAGCAGAATTACAGGGGGCGCCTCTGAAGCTTTCTTT	CASRITGGASEAFF